This TCR beta chain was obtained from a study of T cell repertoires in cytomegalovirus infection. Looking at the study overall: Both CMV infection and a matching HLA type were indicated by public TCR beta signatures. Study-level results: HLA-C-restricted CMV-specific TCR beta clonotypes were dominant in the ex vivo response. Accumulated public TCR beta family frequency recognized individuals carrying CMV together with the relevant HLA.

Comment on this clonotype: Its specificity is not known.

TCRdb called the reads again in MiXCR, with one record for every CDR3 protein. The table records some 680,000 distinct CDR3 sequences, about 40% of them present only once. CDR1 MGHRA and CDR2 YSYEKL come from the germline V gene. Trimming took 1 base from V and 4 from J, leaving 14 bases between them. The CDR3 loop spans 16 amino acids. The sequence was collected from a human donor in good health (CMV status not recorded). Some clones in this sample may be carry-over from other donors' samples. The source material was PBMCs. The V gene is TRBV4-1, the J gene TRBJ2-1; the D call may be TRBD1 or TRBD2 (5 bases each). The CDR3 is CASSQAPGKGYNEQFF. The CDR3 DNA follows: TGCGCCAGCAGCCAAGCCCCGGGAAAGGGGTACAATGAGCAGTTCTTC.